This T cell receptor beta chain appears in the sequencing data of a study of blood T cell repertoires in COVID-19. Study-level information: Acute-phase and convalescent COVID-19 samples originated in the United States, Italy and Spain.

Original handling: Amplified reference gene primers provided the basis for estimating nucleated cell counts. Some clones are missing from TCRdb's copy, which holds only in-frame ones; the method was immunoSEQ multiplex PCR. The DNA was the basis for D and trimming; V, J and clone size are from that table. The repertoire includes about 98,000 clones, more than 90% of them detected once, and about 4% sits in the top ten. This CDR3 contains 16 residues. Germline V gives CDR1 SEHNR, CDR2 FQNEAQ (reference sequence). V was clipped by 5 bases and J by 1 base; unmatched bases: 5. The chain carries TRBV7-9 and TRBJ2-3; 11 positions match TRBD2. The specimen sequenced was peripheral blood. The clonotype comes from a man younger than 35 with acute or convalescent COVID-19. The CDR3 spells CASSLPGLAGTDTQYF. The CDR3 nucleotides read TGTGCCAGCAGCCTCCCGGGACTAGCGGGCACAGATACGCAGTATTTT.